The 28 T cell receptor beta chains below come from one sample, sequenced in a study of type 1 regulatory T cells. TCRdb fed the reads into MiXCR, producing one record per CDR3 protein. Of some 15,000 distinct CDR3 sequences detected, approximately 15% appear once; the ten largest clones hold less than 20%. Which antigens these TCRs recognize remains unknown. The sequenced sample consisted of cultured T cells, either the whole culture or a sorted T cell fraction (not recorded which). Receptors originate from a human donor in good health.

Of note for this clonotype: Being one base from a much bigger clone, this may be a read error. The chain combines TRBV15 with TRBJ2-3, with D possibly matching TRBD1 (5 bases). The germline gives CDR1 LNHNV, CDR2 YYDKDF (reference sequence). The CDR3 covers 14 residues. The CDR3 spells CTTSRDSWGDTQYF. As DNA, the CDR3 is TGTACCACCAGCAGAGACAGTTGGGGAGATACGCAGTATTTT.

This clonotype was seen repeatedly, ten times or more. J is TRBJ1-1 and V is TRBV29-1; D is unclear. The CDR3 has 13 residues. The germline gives CDR1 SQVTM, CDR2 ANQGSEA. V was clipped by 5 bases and J by 0 bases, with 10 bases between them. Here the CDR3 DNA reads TGCAGCGTTTTTTCCGGGTTGAACACTGAAGCTTTCTTT. Protein: CSVFSGLNTEAFF.

This clonotype was counted at least ten times. This chain links TRBV28 with TRBJ1-5, with TRBD1 as a possible D gene (5 bases). The CDR3 runs to 13 residues. V lost 8 bases and J 4 bases, leaving 12 bases between the germline ends. Germline-derived CDR1 and CDR2 are MDHEN and SYDVKM. For the CDR3, the DNA is TGTGCCAGCTGGATCAGGGATAATCAGCCCCAGCATTTT. This codes for CASWIRDNQPQHF.

This clonotype ranks as medium-sized (0.01 to 0.1%). The chain has TRBV5-1 and TRBJ2-4; D remains ambiguous. Trimming left V 0 bases short and J 0 bases short, with 7 bases between. Looked up from germline, CDR1 is SGHRS and CDR2 is YFSETQ. This CDR3 is built from 15 residues. The CDR3 loop reads CASSLDTLAKNIQYF. In DNA form, the CDR3 reads TGCGCCAGCAGCTTGGACACCCTAGCCAAAAACATTCAGTACTTC.

This clonotype was observed at least ten times. V gene TRBV6-5 combines with J gene TRBJ2-7; D remains ambiguous. The CDR3 covers 13 residues. The V end was cut by 8 bases, the J end by 2 bases, with 13 bases between. Germline V gene data show CDR1 as MNHEY and CDR2 as SVGAGI. The CDR3 spells CASSVAGTYEQYF. CDR3 sequence (DNA): TGTGCCAGCTCAGTGGCCGGAACCTACGAGCAGTACTTC.

The rearrangement uses TRBV5-1 and TRBJ2-5; 9 bases are a match to TRBD2. This CDR3 spans 16 amino acids. Germline lookup yields CDR1 SGHRS and CDR2 YFSETQ. Losses at the gene ends were 0 bases for V and 1 base for J; bases not matched to a gene: 4. The CDR3 loop is CASSLELAGFQETQYF. The CDR3 DNA reads TGCGCCAGCAGCTTGGAACTAGCGGGCTTCCAAGAGACCCAGTACTTC.

This clonotype was picked up many times. The V gene is TRBV3-1, the J gene TRBJ2-4; 10 positions agree with TRBD2. CDR3 length equals 16 residues. The V gene's germline CDR1 is LGHDT and CDR2 YNNKEL (reference sequence). V shed 2 bases and J 4 bases; nucleotides not matched to a gene: 5. The CDR3 DNA reads as TGTGCCAGCAGCCAATCTAGCGGGAGTGTAAAAAACATTCAGTACTTC. Translated: CASSQSSGSVKNIQYF.

The sample holds many counts of this clonotype. The chain is built from TRBV28 and TRBJ1-6, with 9 bases that match TRBD1. Germline V lookup: CDR1 MDHEN, CDR2 SYDVKM. The trim removed 2 bases at V and 0 bases at J, leaving 8 bases unmatched. The CDR3 has 19 amino acids. The CDR3 region is CASSLTPQGASSYNSPLHF. CDR3 DNA: TGTGCCAGCAGTTTAACCCCACAGGGGGCCAGCTCCTATAATTCACCCCTCCACTTT.

A word on this clonotype: This CDR3 is missing its conserved last phenylalanine or tryptophan, likely due to a read error. Here the CDR3 reads CASRDREDQPQHC. The CDR3, as DNA: TGTGCCAGCAGGGATAGGGAGGATCAGCCCCAGCATTGT. This chain joins TRBV27 and TRBJ1-5; no definite D call. The length of the CDR3 is 13 residues. V was pared by 6 bases and J by 5 bases, with 11 bases between. The germline V gene encodes CDR1 MNHEY and CDR2 SMNVEV (reference sequence).

This clonotype was found once. This chain connects TRBV20-1 to TRBJ2-7; 9 bases match TRBD2. The ends lost 6 bases at V and 0 bases at J; junction bases unmatched: 6. The CDR3 covers 14 residues. Per germline, CDR1 DFQATT and CDR2 SNEGSKA (reference sequence). CDR3 loop: CSAHVAGASYEQYF. CDR3 nucleotide sequence: TGCAGTGCACACGTAGCGGGAGCCTCCTACGAGCAGTACTTC.

This clonotype was detected many times. This rearrangement joins TRBV7-6 to TRBJ1-6; 8 bases line up with TRBD1. This CDR3 has 16 residues. Germline CDR1 reads SGHVS; CDR2 reads FNYEAQ. V gave up 4 bases and J gave up 7 bases; unmatched junction bases: 9. The CDR3: CASSYNRTGMNSPLHF. The CDR3 coding sequence is TGTGCCAGCAGCTACAATCGGACAGGGATGAATTCACCCCTCCACTTT.

This clonotype was counted at least ten times. The V call is TRBV10-3, the J call TRBJ2-5; 7 bases match TRBD2. Germline lookup yields CDR1 ENHRY and CDR2 SYGVKD. Trimming took 8 bases from V and 4 from J; bases not matched to a gene: 1. The CDR3 length is 11 residues. DNA for the CDR3: TGTGCCATCTCGGGGGGAGAGACCCAGTACTTC. Protein product: CAISGGETQYF.

Ten or more counts support this clonotype. This CDR3 is CASSVAPSGNTGELFF. As DNA, the CDR3 is TGTGCCAGCAGCGTAGCTCCTAGCGGGAACACCGGGGAGCTGTTTTTT. The J gene is TRBJ2-2, the V gene TRBV9, with 7 bases fitting TRBD2. From germline, CDR1 is SGDLS and CDR2 YYNGEE. The CDR3 is made up of 16 amino acids. Losses at the gene ends were 0 bases for V and 1 base for J; bases not matched to a gene: 3.

The chain combines TRBV18 with TRBJ2-1; no definite D call. Germline V gene data show CDR1 as KGHSH and CDR2 as LQKENI. V was shortened by 2 bases and J by 3 bases, with 5 bases between the two germline ends. The CDR3 extends over 13 amino acids. The CDR3 region has the DNA TGTGCCAGCTCACCAAACATCTACAATGAGCAGTTCTTC. Protein product: CASSPNIYNEQFF.

This clonotype was counted ten times or more. This chain uses TRBV20-1 with TRBJ2-6; D might be TRBD1 (6 bases). V lost 6 bases and J lost 0, with 12 bases in between. This CDR3 region has 15 residues. CDR1 and CDR2 (germline): DFQATT, SNEGSKA (reference sequence). This chain's CDR3 is CSATGQFSGANVLTF. CDR3 bases: TGCAGTGCGACCGGACAGTTCTCTGGGGCCAACGTCCTGACTTTC.

The genes are TRBV15 and TRBJ1-6; D is unclear. Germline lookup yields CDR1 LNHNV and CDR2 YYDKDF (reference sequence). CDR3 length equals 13 residues. The ends were cut back, 0 bases at V and 4 bases at J, with 1 base in the middle. The CDR3 DNA follows: TGTGCCACCAGCAGAGAATATAATTCACCCCTCCACTTT. Amino acid sequence: CATSREYNSPLHF.

At least ten counts were recorded for this clonotype. The genes are TRBV5-6 and TRBJ1-2; weak D call: TRBD1 (5 bases). V was clipped by 3 bases and J by 1 base, with 13 bases between them. CDR1 is SGHDT and CDR2 is YYEEEE in the germline V gene. The CDR3 has 15 amino acids. The CDR3 DNA reads as TGTGCCAGCAGCTCTGGACCCGGGGGTAACTATGGCTACACCTTC. It encodes CASSSGPGGNYGYTF.

The chain joins TRBV5-1 to TRBJ2-5; 8 bases map to TRBD1. The CDR3 totals 14 residues. V lost 3 bases, J lost 5 bases, and 6 bases stayed unmatched. The V gene's germline CDR1 is SGHRS and CDR2 YFSETQ. The CDR3: CASSSTRTGETQYF. In DNA form, the CDR3 reads TGCGCCAGCAGCTCAACACGGACAGGGGAGACCCAGTACTTC.

This clonotype was observed a handful of times. The chain combines TRBV2 with TRBJ2-5; 8 bases are a match to TRBD2. The CDR3 contains 15 residues. The junction had 5 bases not matched to a gene; V was cut back by 4 bases and J by 1 base. CDR1 is SNHLY and CDR2 is FYNNEI in the germline V gene. This chain's CDR3 is CASSVNGGGQETQYF. DNA for the CDR3: TGTGCCAGCAGTGTAAACGGGGGGGGCCAAGAGACCCAGTACTTC.

The V gene is TRBV7-8, the J gene TRBJ2-2, with unresolved D. CDR1 is SGHVS and CDR2 is FQNEAQ in the germline V gene. Between the trimmed V and J ends, which lost 2 bases and 6 bases, there was a span of 7 bases. The CDR3 is 13 residues long. CDR3: CASSLLLAGELFF. The CDR3 nucleotides are TGTGCCAGCAGCTTACTTTTGGCCGGGGAGCTGTTTTTT.

This clonotype has just one count. A much larger clone lies a single base off, so this may be a read error. This chain uses TRBV20-1 with TRBJ2-5; maybe TRBD2 (6 bases). CDR3 size: 13 residues. Germline CDR1 reads DFQATT; CDR2 reads SNEGSKA (reference sequence). V was pared by 3 bases and J by 5 bases, with 13 bases between. CDR3 DNA: TGCAGTGCTAGGGCTAGCGAGAGGGAGACCCAGTACTTC. Translated: CSARASERETQYF.

This clonotype was detected only a few times. V is TRBV6-5 and J is TRBJ1-1; TRBD1 matches at 8 bases. Looked up from germline, CDR1 is MNHEY and CDR2 is SVGAGI. The length of the CDR3 is 15 residues. V lost 5 bases and J lost 6; bases outside the gene matches: 11. The CDR3 loop reads CASSAWTGMLAEAFF. The DNA for the CDR3 is TGTGCCAGCAGTGCCTGGACAGGGATGTTGGCTGAAGCTTTCTTT.

In this sample, this clonotype turned up many times. V usage is TRBV5-6 and J usage is TRBJ2-5, with D possibly TRBD1 on 5 matching bases. CDR3 length: 13 residues. Germline CDR1 reads SGHDT; CDR2 reads YYEEEE. V lost 1 base to trimming and J lost 8 bases, with 12 bases between them. The CDR3 DNA sequence: TGTGCCAGCAGCTTGAGGGGTCCGGAAACCCAGTACTTC. Its protein is CASSLRGPETQYF.

The chain combines TRBV28 with TRBJ2-2, with D hard to call. CDR3 length: 12 amino acids. Per germline, CDR1 MDHEN and CDR2 SYDVKM. The V end lost 10 bases, the J end lost 4 bases, and 10 bases lay between the germline ends. The CDR3 is CATRVGTGELFF. CDR3 nucleotides: TGTGCCACCCGAGTAGGCACCGGGGAGCTGTTTTTT. Full variable domain (rest looked up from reference TRBV28 and TRBJ2-2): DVKVTQSSRYLVKRTGEKVFLECVQDMDHENMFWYRQDPGLGLRLIYFSYDVKMKEKGDIPEGYSVSREKKERFSLILESASTNQTSMYLCATRVGTGELFFGEGSRLTVL.

There are many counts of this clonotype. The genes are TRBV18 and TRBJ2-7, with no clear D. The CDR3 covers 14 residues. Per the germline V gene, CDR1 is KGHSH and CDR2 is LQKENI. Trimming left V 3 bases short and J 0 bases short, with 9 bases between. This CDR3 is CASSPRASSYEQYF. CDR3 nucleotides: TGTGCCAGCTCACCTCGAGCGAGCTCCTACGAGCAGTACTTC.

This clonotype was seen at least ten times. The chain combines TRBV20-1 with TRBJ2-1; unclear D gene. V gave up 3 bases and J gave up 7 bases, with 7 bases separating them. This CDR3 has 11 residues. The V gene's germline CDR1 is DFQATT and CDR2 SNEGSKA (reference sequence). The CDR3 loop is CSASSVNEQFF. Here the CDR3 DNA reads TGCAGTGCTAGCTCGGTGAATGAGCAGTTCTTC.

This chain uses TRBV20-1 with TRBJ2-3, with D hard to call. The germline V gene encodes CDR1 DFQATT and CDR2 SNEGSKA (reference sequence). V was cut by 6 bases and J by 2 bases, with 6 bases left in between. This CDR3 is built from 11 residues. The CDR3 protein is CSATTTDTQYF. DNA for the CDR3: TGCAGTGCCACGACCACAGATACGCAGTATTTT.

V gene TRBV9 combines with J gene TRBJ1-1; 10 bases are shared with TRBD1. The V gene end was trimmed by 3 bases and the J gene end by 1 base; junction bases not matched to a gene: 9. There are 17 residues in the CDR3. From germline, CDR1 is SGDLS and CDR2 YYNGEE. The CDR3 sequence is CASSERGTGVGNTEAFF. CDR3 coding DNA: TGTGCCAGCAGCGAACGCGGGACAGGGGTAGGGAACACTGAAGCTTTCTTT.